These 7 T cell receptor beta chains share one sample of origin, sequenced in a study of post-analysis software for immune sequencing data. The authors incorporated unique molecular identifiers into the TCR beta cDNA libraries. TCRdb processed the PCR reads anew with MiXCR; each CDR3 protein has one entry. This sample has fewer than 850,000 distinct CDR3 sequences, with 40% to 55% found just once. These receptors have no identified antigens. The study's findings and limits: Elevated frequency relative to controls characterized roughly 5 TRBV segments in patients, TRBV5-6, TRBV5-1 and TRBV20-1 among them.

The sequencing sample was made of blood. These receptors all come from a girl aged 10 to 17 with multiple sclerosis.

The V gene is TRBV7-9, the J gene TRBJ1-5; 9 nucleotides line up with TRBD1. CDR1 is SEHNR and CDR2 is FQNEAQ in the germline V gene (reference sequence). The CDR3 covers 15 residues. The V segment lost 1 base and the J segment 10 bases; nucleotides outside the gene matches: 8. The CDR3 sequence: CASSLGTGAYDPQHF. CDR3 coding DNA: TGTGCCAGCAGCTTAGGGACAGGGGCCTACGATCCCCAGCATTTT.

This chain joins TRBV29-1 and TRBJ2-1; D unclear. Trimming stripped 8 bases from V and 5 bases from J, with 10 bases between. In germline, CDR1 is SQVTM, CDR2 ANQGSEA. The CDR3 has 11 residues. CDR3 in DNA: TGCAGCAGTAGACTGGACAATGAGCAGTTCTTC. Its protein is CSSRLDNEQFF.

The chain uses TRBV12-3 or TRBV12-4 and TRBJ1-5; a possible D gene is TRBD1 (5 bases). V was trimmed by 2 bases and J by 5 bases, leaving 10 bases between them. The CDR3 loop spans 14 amino acids. The CDR3 is CASSLFQGYQPQHF. Here the CDR3 DNA reads TGTGCCAGCAGTTTATTCCAGGGCTATCAGCCCCAGCATTTT.

This chain joins TRBV29-1 and TRBJ2-1; possibly TRBD2 for D (5 bases). The germline CDR1 and CDR2 sequences are SQVTM and ANQGSEA. The CDR3 has 14 residues. Trimming shortened V by 0 bases and J by 4 bases, and 10 bases separated the two germline ends. The CDR3 loop reads CSVEDDRDYNEQFF. For the CDR3, the DNA is TGCAGCGTTGAAGATGATCGGGATTACAATGAGCAGTTCTTC.

The table lists this clonotype with a few counts. The chain combines TRBV29-1 with TRBJ2-5, with 10 bases identical to TRBD1. CDR3 size: 15 residues. The trim removed 6 bases at V and 5 bases at J, leaving 12 bases unmatched. Germline CDR1 is SQVTM and CDR2 is ANQGSEA. Here the CDR3 DNA reads TGCAGCGTCGCGGCCGGGACAGGGGCTACGGAGACCCAGTACTTC. This sequence encodes CSVAAGTGATETQYF.

This rearrangement joins TRBV18 to TRBJ2-7; D remains ambiguous. The ends were cut back, 5 bases at V and 0 bases at J, with 14 bases in the middle. CDR3 size: 15 residues. Germline V gives CDR1 KGHSH, CDR2 LQKENI. The CDR3 here is CASSARATFSYEQYF. CDR3 coding DNA: TGTGCCAGCTCAGCCCGGGCGACCTTCTCCTACGAGCAGTACTTC.

The chain has TRBV25-1 and TRBJ1-1, with 7 bases that match TRBD1. V dropped 8 bases and J dropped 4; count of bases not matched to a gene: 7. This CDR3 is built from 13 residues. Per germline, CDR1 MGHDK and CDR2 SYGVNS. The CDR3 loop is CASRQGLVTEAFF. CDR3 sequence (DNA): TGTGCCAGCCGACAGGGTCTTGTCACTGAAGCTTTCTTT.